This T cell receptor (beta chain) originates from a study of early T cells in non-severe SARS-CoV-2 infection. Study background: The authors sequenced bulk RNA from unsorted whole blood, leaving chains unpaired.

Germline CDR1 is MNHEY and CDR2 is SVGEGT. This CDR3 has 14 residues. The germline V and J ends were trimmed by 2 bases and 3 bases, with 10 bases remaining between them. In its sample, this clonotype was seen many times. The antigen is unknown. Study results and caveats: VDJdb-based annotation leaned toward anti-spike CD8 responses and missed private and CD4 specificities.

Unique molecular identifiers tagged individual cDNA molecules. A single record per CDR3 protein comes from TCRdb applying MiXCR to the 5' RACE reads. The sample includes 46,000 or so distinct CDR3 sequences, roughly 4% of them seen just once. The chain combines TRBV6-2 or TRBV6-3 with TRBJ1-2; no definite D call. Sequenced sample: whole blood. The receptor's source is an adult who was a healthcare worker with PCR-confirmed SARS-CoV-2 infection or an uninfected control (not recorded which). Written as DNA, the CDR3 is TGTGCCAGCAGTTACGGCAGGAGCTACTATGGCTACACCTTC. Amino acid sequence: CASSYGRSYYGYTF.